A single sample is the source of the 19 T cell receptor beta chains below, sequenced in a study of T cell repertoires in ileal Crohn's disease. The protocol was immunoSEQ multiplex PCR, while the TCRdb copy is restricted to in-frame clones and leaves out a portion. This sample has approximately 13,000 clones, with 70% to 90% found just once. Sequencing input: ileal tissue. These receptor sequences come from an adult with Crohn's disease.

The chain has TRBV5-1 and TRBJ2-3, with 11 bases that match TRBD2. V dropped 3 bases and J dropped 4; count of bases not matched to a gene: 10. This CDR3 is built from 17 residues. Germline CDR1 reads SGHRS; CDR2 reads YFSETQ. CDR3 in amino acids: CASSSPGLAAGADTQYF. The CDR3 region has the DNA TGCGCCAGCAGCTCTCCGGGACTAGCGGCAGGGGCAGATACGCAGTATTTT.

This chain's CDR3 is CASSLEGQGGHIQYF. The CDR3 nucleotides are TGTGCCAGCAGCTTAGAGGGACAGGGGGGGCACATTCAGTACTTC. This rearrangement joins TRBV7-7 to TRBJ2-4; TRBD1 matches at 11 bases. Germline V gene lookup returns CDR1 SSHAT and CDR2 FNYEAQ (reference sequence). The CDR3 spans 15 residues. J lost 8 bases, V lost 1 base, and 4 bases had no gene match.

This chain connects TRBV6-1 to TRBJ1-1; a possible D gene is TRBD1 (5 bases). V dropped 3 bases and J dropped 8 bases, with 10 bases sitting between them. Per the germline V gene, CDR1 is MNHNS and CDR2 is SASEGT. The CDR3 is made up of 12 amino acids. CDR3 in DNA: TGTGCCAGCAGTGACAGGGTTGCAGAAGCTTTCTTT. Its protein product is CASSDRVAEAFF.

This chain uses TRBV9 with TRBJ1-1, with D tentatively TRBD1 (6 bases). CDR1 and CDR2 from the germline V gene are SGDLS and YYNGEE. Trimming left V 2 bases short and J 1 base short, with 9 bases between. The CDR3 is made up of 14 amino acids. The CDR3 DNA follows: TGTGCCAGCAGCGTTAGGGACAAGAACACTGAAGCTTTCTTT. This gives the protein CASSVRDKNTEAFF.

The chain is built from TRBV29-1 and TRBJ2-7, with a tentative D call TRBD2 (5 bases). The CDR3 has 14 residues. The germline V gene encodes CDR1 SQVTM and CDR2 ANQGSEA. Deletions cut 4 bases from V and 0 bases from J, with 13 bases between. The CDR3 is CSVVDSDSSYEQYF. CDR3 coding DNA: TGCAGCGTTGTCGATAGCGATAGCTCCTACGAGCAGTACTTC.

V is TRBV7-2 and J is TRBJ1-4; D is perhaps TRBD1 (5 bases). CDR1 is SGHTA, CDR2 FQGNSA, per germline. The CDR3 runs to 15 residues. Trimming took off 0 bases at V and 10 bases at J, with 15 bases between the two ends. The CDR3 DNA sequence: TGTGCCAGCAGCTTAGCGGGGGGAGTTGGCTCAAAACTGTTTTTT. It codes for CASSLAGGVGSKLFF.

The V gene is TRBV15, the J gene TRBJ2-1, with D possibly TRBD1 on 5 matching bases. V lost 9 bases to trimming and J lost 3 bases, with 18 bases between them. This CDR3 is 15 amino acids long. Germline loops: CDR1 LNHNV, CDR2 YYDKDF (reference sequence). For the CDR3, the DNA is TGTGCCACGGGGCCAAGGACCCCCGGCTACAATGAGCAGTTCTTC. It specifies CATGPRTPGYNEQFF.

The V call is TRBV27, the J call TRBJ2-1; the match to TRBD1 covers 7 bases. The V segment lost 5 bases and the J segment 7 bases; nucleotides outside the gene matches: 8. CDR3 length equals 14 residues. CDR1 MNHEY and CDR2 SMNVEV come from the germline V gene (reference sequence). The CDR3 DNA follows: TGTGCCAGCAGTGGTTACAGGGGTGGTAATGAGCAGTTCTTC. Its translation is CASSGYRGGNEQFF.

CDR3 residues: CASSLTSNNEQFF. The CDR3 coding sequence is TGTGCCAGCAGCTTAACTAGCAACAATGAGCAGTTCTTC. The J gene is TRBJ2-1, the V gene TRBV7-2; perhaps TRBD2 as D (6 bases). This CDR3 comprises 13 residues. Germline V CDR1 and CDR2: SGHTA, FQGNSA. Trimming stripped 2 bases from V and 5 bases from J, with 7 bases between.

For the CDR3, the DNA is TGCGCCAGCAGCCAAGGGCACCGGCGGGACTTAGATACGCAGTATTTT. This gives the protein CASSQGHRRDLDTQYF. This chain joins TRBV4-3 and TRBJ2-3; possible D gene TRBD2, 6 bases. The V and J ends lost 1 base and 5 bases respectively, with 16 bases between them. CDR3 size: 16 residues. Germline V CDR1 and CDR2: LGHNA, YSLEER.

Comments on this clone: The same CDR3 arises from other DNA sequences in this sample as well. The rearrangement joins TRBV5-6 to TRBJ2-7; 8 bases line up with TRBD2. Trimming took 4 bases from V and 3 from J; bases not matched to a gene: 6. CDR1 and CDR2 (germline): SGHDT, YYEEEE. The CDR3 spans 14 residues. CDR3 sequence reads: CASSGTSGGYEQYF. Here the CDR3 DNA reads TGTGCCAGCAGCGGGACTAGTGGGGGCTACGAGCAGTACTTC.

This clone appeared a few times. The rearrangement uses TRBV5-1 and TRBJ2-7; 12 bases are shared with TRBD2. The CDR3 has 14 amino acids. V lost 7 bases to trimming and J lost 4 bases; unmatched junction nucleotides: 6. Germline V CDR1 and CDR2: SGHRS, YFSETQ. This CDR3 is CASGDTSGGYEQYF. DNA for the CDR3: TGCGCCAGCGGTGACACTAGCGGGGGGTACGAGCAGTACTTC.

This sequence joins TRBV11-3 and TRBJ2-1; D possibly corresponds to TRBD2 (6 bases). The CDR3 has 16 amino acids. Germline lookup yields CDR1 SGHNT and CDR2 YENEEA. Trimming cost V 1 base and J 0 bases, with 10 bases left between them. The CDR3: CASSLGGASSYNEQFF. CDR3 sequence (DNA): TGTGCCAGCAGCTTAGGCGGGGCGAGCTCCTACAATGAGCAGTTCTTC.

V gene TRBV6-5 combines with J gene TRBJ1-2, with 9 nucleotides matching TRBD1. The CDR3 has 15 residues. Germline V lookup: CDR1 MNHEY, CDR2 SVGAGI. V was pared by 6 bases and J by 4 bases, with 9 bases of the junction left unmatched. In DNA form, the CDR3 reads TGTGCCAGCAGACCGACACAGGGGGCAGTCTATGGCTACACCTTC. Protein product: CASRPTQGAVYGYTF.

The chain uses TRBV5-1 and TRBJ1-2; TRBD1 agrees at 7 bases. Germline CDR1 SGHRS, CDR2 YFSETQ. The CDR3 is 16 amino acids. The V segment lost 2 bases and the J segment 0 bases; nucleotides outside the gene matches: 7. The CDR3: CASSLPGQLANYGYTF. CDR3 coding DNA: TGCGCCAGCAGCTTACCGGGACAGCTAGCTAACTATGGCTACACCTTC.

The chain links TRBV6-1 to TRBJ2-7; a weak D match, TRBD2 (5 bases). Germline-derived CDR1 and CDR2 are MNHNS and SASEGT. The CDR3 loop spans 14 amino acids. Trimming removed 2 bases at V and 5 bases at J, with 13 bases between. The CDR3 nucleotides are TGTGCCAGCAGTGAAATGTTCGAGGGAAACGAGCAGTACTTC. Protein: CASSEMFEGNEQYF.

The genes are TRBV7-9 and TRBJ2-1; TRBD2 matches at 7 bases. Germline CDR1 SEHNR, CDR2 FQNEAQ (reference sequence). This CDR3 contains 17 residues. The junction had 11 bases not matched to a gene; V was cut back by 5 bases and J by 1 base. Written as DNA, the CDR3 is TGTGCCAGCAGCGCACCAGCTAGCGGTACATCCTACAATGAGCAGTTCTTC. Encoded protein: CASSAPASGTSYNEQFF.

The CDR3 is CSAIQGYEQYF. As DNA, the CDR3 is TGCAGTGCCATCCAGGGCTACGAGCAGTACTTC. The chain joins TRBV20-1 to TRBJ2-7; a weak D match, TRBD1 (5 bases). Trimming stripped 6 bases from V and 3 bases from J, with 9 bases between. Germline-derived CDR1 and CDR2 are DFQATT and SNEGSKA (reference sequence). The CDR3 contains 11 residues.

CDR3 sequence (DNA): TGTGCCAGCAGCGTAGACGGCAGGGGCAGGGAGCAGTACTTC. This codes for CASSVDGRGREQYF. The gene calls are TRBV9 and TRBJ2-7; possibly TRBD1 for D (6 bases). The germline gives CDR1 SGDLS, CDR2 YYNGEE. Trimming shortened V by 0 bases and J by 7 bases, and 14 bases separated the two germline ends. CDR3 size: 14 residues.